These 8 T cell receptor beta chains were all obtained from the same sample, sequenced in a study of T cell repertoires in cytomegalovirus infection. TCRdb reanalysed the reads using MiXCR and keeps one entry per CDR3 protein. Among some 150,000 distinct CDR3 sequences listed, approximately 30% were seen once. No antigen has been identified for these receptors. The sequencing used CD8+ T cells from cultured PBMCs, collected from culture after CMV antigen stimulation. These receptors were taken from a human donor in good health (CMV status not recorded). Some clones in this sample may be carry-over from other donors' samples.

By sample share, this clonotype is medium-sized (0.01 to 0.1%). CDR3 nucleotides: TGTGCCAGCAGGAACAGGGGTGGGGACTATGGCTACACCTTC. Translated, it gives CASRNRGGDYGYTF. The chain carries TRBV6-1 and TRBJ1-2, with 7 nucleotides matching TRBD1. CDR1 is MNHNS and CDR2 is SASEGT in the germline V gene. The CDR3 length is 14 residues. V gave up 6 bases and J gave up 3 bases; unmatched junction bases: 7.

The V and J genes are TRBV30 and TRBJ2-5; D is possibly TRBD1 (5 bases). Germline CDR1 and CDR2: GTSNPN and SVGIG (reference sequence). The CDR3 runs 12 residues. V shed 8 bases and J shed 5 bases, with 15 bases lying between them. The CDR3 sequence: CARARDEETQYF. For the CDR3, the DNA is TGTGCCCGAGCCAGGGATGAGGAGACCCAGTACTTC.

This clonotype was recorded at least ten times. J is TRBJ1-6 and V is TRBV5-6; no clear D gene. The V gene lost 3 bases and the J gene lost 7 bases, with 8 bases spanning the gap. CDR1 and CDR2 from the germline V gene are SGHDT and YYEEEE. This CDR3 is built from 13 residues. CDR3 nucleotide sequence: TGTGCCAGCAGCTCAACCATCAATTCACCCCTCCACTTT. Translating it yields CASSSTINSPLHF.

This clonotype came up a few times. The chain recombines TRBV25-1 with TRBJ2-7, with D tentatively TRBD2 (5 bases). Deletions cut 3 bases from V and 2 bases from J, with 5 bases between. From germline, CDR1 is MGHDK and CDR2 SYGVNS. The CDR3 has 12 residues. CDR3 protein: CASSEGAYEQYF. DNA of the CDR3: TGTGCCAGCAGTGAGGGAGCCTACGAGCAGTACTTC.

The V call is TRBV20-1, the J call TRBJ2-7; D may correspond to TRBD1 or TRBD2 (5 bases each). The CDR3 contains 14 residues. Trimming took off 5 bases at V and 0 bases at J, with 14 bases between the two ends. The germline V gene has CDR1 DFQATT and CDR2 SNEGSKA (reference sequence). DNA of the CDR3: TGCAGTGCTGCCACGGGGCTTAGCTCCTACGAGCAGTACTTC. Residues: CSAATGLSSYEQYF.

In its sample, this clonotype was seen a few times. J is TRBJ2-7 and V is TRBV7-6; D is perhaps TRBD1 (6 bases). Germline CDR1 SGHVS, CDR2 FNYEAQ. The ends were cut back, 1 base at V and 3 bases at J, with 10 bases in the middle. The CDR3 is 14 residues long. In nucleotides, the CDR3 is TGTGCCAGCAGCTTAGAAGGACAGATCTACGAGCAGTACTTC. It encodes CASSLEGQIYEQYF.

This clonotype was found a few times. CDR3: CASRIGTQYF. CDR3 coding DNA: TGCGCCAGCAGGATTGGGACCCAGTACTTC. The chain links TRBV4-1 to TRBJ2-5; no reliable D call. V lost 6 bases, J lost 7 bases, and 6 bases lay in between. The CDR3 covers 10 residues. Germline V lookup: CDR1 MGHRA, CDR2 YSYEKL.

The table lists this clonotype with a few counts. This chain uses TRBV6-5 with TRBJ2-1, with a possible D match to TRBD1 (6 bases). The germline CDR1 and CDR2 sequences are MNHEY and SVGAGI. V lost 5 bases and J 4 bases, leaving 15 bases between the germline ends. The CDR3 totals 15 residues. CDR3 coding DNA: TGTGCCAGCAGTACCGGGACATCCGTATACAATGAGCAGTTCTTC. Translation gives CASSTGTSVYNEQFF.